Sequencing of this TCR beta chain was carried out in a study of shared clonotypes between healthy human individuals. Naive CD8 isolation took CD45RO-negative cells positively selected for CCR7 and excluded terminally differentiated effector memory CD45RA+ cells. All the donors were Caucasian adults who lived in Nashville, Tennessee. Method: immunoSEQ multiplex PCR; TCRdb's copy keeps in-frame clones and lacks some. The table records over 750,000 clones, just over 95% of them present only once. V lost 1 base and J lost 2; bases outside the gene matches: 8. Per germline, CDR1 SGHTA and CDR2 FQGNSA. This CDR3 region has 17 residues.

The sequenced material came from naive CD8+ T cells sorted from blood. This sequence originates from a man aged 30-40 years in good health. The chain uses TRBV7-2 and TRBJ2-3; 8 bases line up with TRBD1. Written as DNA, the CDR3 is TGTGCCAGCAGCTTAGAAGCCGGGACAGGCTACACAGATACGCAGTATTTT. This gives the protein CASSLEAGTGYTDTQYF.